The rows below give T cell receptor beta chains drawn from one sample of a study of a mutant IDH1 vaccine in newly diagnosed glioma. TCRdb's table, derived via immunoSEQ multiplex PCR, lists solely in-frame clones and lacks some. Among around 26,000 clones listed, 93% were seen once. Sequencing used PBMCs, obtained from a glioma patient treated with radiotherapy, temozolomide or both. Receptor source: a man between 35 and 55 years old with glioma. Both conserved end residues are part of each CDR3. D genes are given only for firm matches. Clone size is given for some rows only: seen once, a few or many times, or a class if the clone is expanded.

V	D	J	size	DNA	CDR3
TRBV5-1	-	TRBJ2-7	-	TGCGCCAGCAGCGACACAGGGTTTTTGCGACGCCGAACCTACGAGCAGTACTTC	CASSDTGFLRRRTYEQYF
TRBV13	TRBD2	TRBJ2-3	-	TGTGCCAGCAGCAACCAACTAGCGGGGGTTACAGATACGCAGTATTTT	CASSNQLAGVTDTQYF
TRBV4-2	TRBD2	TRBJ2-5	-	TGTGCCAGCAGCCGCCTGAGCGGGGGCGACCAAGAGACCCAGTACTTC	CASSRLSGGDQETQYF
TRBV6-6	TRBD1	TRBJ1-3	-	TGTGCCAGCAGGCTCACCGGGACAGCTGGAAACACCATATATTTT	CASRLTGTAGNTIYF
TRBV9	-	TRBJ2-3	once	TGTGCCAGCAGCGTAGAAGGACTGAAGGATACGCAGTATTTT	CASSVEGLKDTQYF
TRBV27	-	TRBJ1-6	-	TGTGCCAGCAGTTATTATAATTCACCCCTCCACTTT	CASSYYNSPLHF
TRBV7-8	TRBD2	TRBJ2-3	-	TGTGCCAGCAGCAAGCTAGCGGGGGCCCCTCACGGTACGCAGTATTTT	CASSKLAGAPHGTQYF
TRBV5-1	-	TRBJ1-3	-	TGCGCCAGCAGCTTGGAGGGGGGCTCTGGAAACACCATATATTTT	CASSLEGGSGNTIYF
TRBV11-2	-	TRBJ2-1	-	TGTGCCAGCAGCTCCCCTATGAGGAGCTCCTACAATGAGCAGTTCTTC	CASSSPMRSSYNEQFF
TRBV2	TRBD1	TRBJ2-7	-	TGTGCCAGCAGTACCTTGAGGACAGGGGGCCCCGAGCAGTACTTC	CASSTLRTGGPEQYF
TRBV14	-	TRBJ2-7	few	TGTGCCAGCAGCCCTATCATTATGGCCCCGCGATACGAGCAGTACTTC	CASSPIIMAPRYEQYF
TRBV7-2	TRBD1	TRBJ2-2	-	TGTGCCAGCAGCCCGGGACAGGGGTCCGGGGAGCTGTTTTTT	CASSPGQGSGELFF
TRBV11-2	TRBD1	TRBJ1-1	-	TGTGCCAGCAGTCGTACAGGGGGCGCCGGGACTGAAGCTTTCTTT	CASSRTGGAGTEAFF
TRBV5-6	-	TRBJ2-7	-	TGTGCCAGCAGCTTCCGGTCGAACCCTTACTACGAGCAGTACTTC	CASSFRSNPYYEQYF
TRBV25-1	-	TRBJ1-1	once	TGTGCCAGCTGGAGGGACACTGAAGCTTTCTTT	CASWRDTEAFF
TRBV9	-	TRBJ2-2	-	TGTGCCAGCAGCGTAGGGGGGGGCTCCGGGGAGCTGTTTTTT	CASSVGGGSGELFF
TRBV18	-	TRBJ1-4	-	TGTGCCAGCTCACCGCCCGGTCGTAATGAAAAACTGTTTTTT	CASSPPGRNEKLFF